The sequence of this TCR beta chain was determined in a study of cytomegalovirus exposure and HLA in healthy donors. Study results and limitations: There were some 150 TCR beta chains listed as cytomegalovirus-associated. There were a few CMV-associated chains whose specificity for CMV antigens was confirmed in vitro.

V lost 7 bases, J lost 9 bases, and 12 bases stayed unmatched. The CDR3 totals 14 residues. The germline CDR1 and CDR2 sequences are MDHEN and SYDVKM. While the first cohort had around 700 subjects, the donors belonged to the separate validation cohort of over a hundred subjects. Comment on this clone: The antigen is unknown.

Produced via immunoSEQ multiplex PCR; TCRdb's table is partial and in-frame only. The top ten clones hold roughly 9.3% of a sample with 130,000 or so clones, roughly 89% of them seen once. This clonotype originated in a young woman in good health and CMV-seropositive. Source material: PBMCs. V gene TRBV28 combines with J gene TRBJ2-1; 7 bases are a match to TRBD1. In DNA, the CDR3 is TGTGCCAGCATCCGGCAGGTAGGGGGCGGTGAGCAGTTCTTC. Encoded protein: CASIRQVGGGEQFF.